A selection of T cell receptor beta chains follows, all from one sample in a study of blood T cell dynamics during melanoma immunotherapy. Using immunoSEQ multiplex PCR, the repertoire was profiled, and TCRdb retains in-frame clones only, with some absent. Among about 10,000 clones listed, approximately 86% were seen once. Material: blood, obtained from a patient treated with checkpoint blockade. The receptors stem from a human donor with melanoma. Both conserved end residues are part of each CDR3. The D gene is left open where the match is weak. Only some rows state a clone size, as once, few, many or a class for expanded clones.

j_gene	v_gene	abundance	d_gene	CDR3aa	CDR3nt
TRBJ2-7	TRBV12-5	.	.	CASGLVLTTHYEQYF	TGTGCTAGTGGTTTGGTACTGACTACTCATTACGAGCAGTACTTC
TRBJ1-2	TRBV18	.	.	CASSNQANYGYTF	TGTGCCAGCTCTAATCAGGCGAACTATGGCTACACCTTC
TRBJ1-2	TRBV6-1	.	TRBD1	CASSGNRGLTNYGYTF	TGTGCCAGCAGTGGAAACAGGGGACTTACTAACTATGGCTACACCTTC
TRBJ2-7	TRBV27	.	TRBD1	CASSLSSTGGTYEQYF	TGTGCCAGCAGTTTATCGTCTACAGGGGGGACCTACGAGCAGTACTTC
TRBJ2-7	TRBV25-1	.	.	CAGGPSYEQYF	TGTGCCGGGGGGCCGTCCTACGAGCAGTACTTC
TRBJ1-1	TRBV12-5	.	.	CASGLIQPGQLNTEAFF	TGTGCTAGTGGTTTGATTCAACCGGGACAATTGAACACTGAAGCTTTCTTT
TRBJ1-1	TRBV15	.	.	CATSREGRTEAFF	TGTGCCACCAGCAGAGAAGGCCGGACTGAAGCTTTCTTT
TRBJ2-1	TRBV15	few	TRBD2	CATSRDHGTSGRYNEQFF	TGTGCCACCAGCAGAGACCACGGGACTAGCGGGAGATACAATGAGCAGTTCTTC
TRBJ2-7	TRBV27	.	.	CASSLSRESYEQYF	TGTGCCAGCAGTTTATCGAGGGAGTCCTACGAGCAGTACTTC
TRBJ1-3	TRBV29-1	.	.	CSAISGNTIYF	TGCAGCGCCATCTCTGGAAACACCATATATTTT
TRBJ1-2	TRBV27	.	.	CASSTGPFNYGYTF	TGTGCCAGCAGTACGGGACCCTTCAACTATGGCTACACCTTC
TRBJ2-1	TRBV10-3	.	TRBD2	CAISGRLAGDNEQFF	TGTGCCATCAGTGGTAGACTAGCGGGAGACAATGAGCAGTTCTTC
TRBJ1-5	TRBV6-1	.	.	CASSDSGGGAQHF	TGTGCCAGCAGTGATAGTGGTGGAGGGGCCCAGCATTTT
TRBJ1-2	TRBV19	.	TRBD1	CASSIVRTGGYGYTF	TGTGCCAGTAGTATAGTTAGGACAGGGGGCTATGGCTACACCTTC
TRBJ2-1	TRBV5-1	.	TRBD2	CASLPGLAGNEQFF	TGCGCCAGCTTACCGGGACTAGCGGGCAATGAGCAGTTCTTC
TRBJ1-6	TRBV29-1	.	.	CSPFLYSPLHF	TGCAGCCCCTTTCTTTATTCACCCCTCCACTTT
TRBJ2-5	TRBV19	.	.	CASSPRGQETQYF	TGTGCCAGTAGTCCCCGGGGGCAAGAGACCCAGTACTTC
TRBJ2-3	TRBV2	.	.	CASPVSGGTDTQYF	TGTGCCAGCCCCGTGTCTGGGGGCACAGATACGCAGTATTTT
TRBJ2-5	TRBV10-3	few	.	CAISEQETQYF	TGTGCCATCAGTGAACAAGAGACCCAGTACTTC
TRBJ2-7	TRBV7-8	.	.	CASSRAGPYEQYF	TGTGCCAGCAGCCGCGCCGGCCCCTACGAGCAGTACTTC
TRBJ1-6	TRBV28	.	.	CASSPAVSALHF	TGTGCCAGCAGTCCCGCTGTGAGCGCGCTCCACTTT
TRBJ2-5	TRBV10-2	.	TRBD2	CASRRLAGEETQYF	TGCGCCAGCAGACGACTAGCGGGGGAAGAGACCCAGTACTTC
TRBJ2-2	TRBV5-1	.	TRBD1	CASSPGQGDTGELFF	TGCGCCAGCAGCCCGGGACAGGGGGACACCGGGGAGCTGTTTTTT
TRBJ1-4	TRBV7-2	.	.	CASSLGGWDEKLFF	TGTGCCAGCAGCTTAGGGGGCTGGGATGAAAAACTGTTTTTT
TRBJ2-7	TRBV6-1	.	.	CASSETVATYEQYF	TGTGCCAGCAGTGAGACAGTCGCCACCTACGAGCAGTACTTC
TRBJ2-5	TRBV5-1	.	.	CASSLRRGSETQYF	TGCGCCAGCAGCTTGCGTAGGGGCTCGGAGACCCAGTACTTC
TRBJ1-5	TRBV7-2	.	.	CASSPYNQPQHF	TGTGCCAGCAGCCCGTACAATCAGCCCCAGCATTTT
TRBJ1-5	TRBV18	.	.	CASSKGGRGFQPQHF	TGTGCCAGCTCCAAAGGCGGGAGGGGTTTCCAGCCCCAGCATTTT
TRBJ1-4	TRBV11-2	.	.	CASSLGLGVNEKLFF	TGTGCCAGCAGCTTAGGGTTGGGGGTTAATGAAAAACTGTTTTTT
TRBJ1-2	TRBV7-9	.	.	CASSSLDHYGYTF	TGTGCCAGCAGCTCCTTAGACCACTATGGCTACACCTTC
TRBJ2-3	TRBV7-2	.	.	CASSFPSTDTQYF	TGTGCCAGCAGCTTTCCTAGCACAGATACGCAGTATTTT
TRBJ2-3	TRBV7-9	.	.	CASSSGRDWTDTQYF	TGTGCCAGCAGCTCAGGGCGTGATTGGACAGATACGCAGTATTTT
TRBJ1-3	TRBV28	.	.	CASSLAPGSGNTIYF	TGTGCCAGCAGTTTAGCCCCAGGCTCTGGAAACACCATATATTTT
TRBJ1-3	TRBV28	.	.	CASSEDQGLSGNTIYF	TGTGCCAGCAGCGAGGACCAGGGACTCTCTGGAAACACCATATATTTT
TRBJ2-1	TRBV4-1	.	.	CASSQGIAASSYNEQFF	TGCGCCAGCAGCCAAGGGATAGCGGCTAGCTCCTACAATGAGCAGTTCTTC
TRBJ2-3	TRBV6-1	.	TRBD1	CASSGTGGTDTQYF	TGTGCCAGCAGTGGGACAGGAGGCACAGATACGCAGTATTTT
TRBJ2-7	TRBV2	.	.	CASSEQGMNEQYF	TGTGCCAGCAGTGAGCAGGGGATGAACGAGCAGTACTTC
TRBJ1-2	TRBV10-1	few	.	CASSPPGRGQNYGYTF	TGCGCCAGCAGTCCACCGGGCAGGGGCCAGAACTATGGCTACACCTTC
TRBJ1-4	TRBV15	.	.	CATSRGTVHEKLFF	TGTGCCACCAGCAGAGGGACAGTACATGAAAAACTGTTTTTT
TRBJ1-4	TRBV5-6	.	TRBD1	CASSLDGTGEEKLFF	TGTGCCAGCAGCTTGGATGGGACAGGGGAAGAAAAACTGTTTTTT
TRBJ1-4	TRBV7-2	.	.	CASSLAYRTNEKLFF	TGTGCCAGCAGCTTAGCTTATAGGACTAATGAAAAACTGTTTTTT
TRBJ2-3	TRBV30	few	.	CAWSAGSGFFTDTQYF	TGTGCCTGGAGTGCGGGAAGCGGGTTCTTCACAGATACGCAGTATTTT
TRBJ2-3	TRBV7-8	.	TRBD1	CASSSGTGRTDTQYF	TGTGCCAGCAGCTCAGGGACAGGGCGCACAGATACGCAGTATTTT
TRBJ2-7	TRBV9	.	.	CASSVGQESSYEQYF	TGTGCCAGCAGCGTAGGACAGGAGAGCTCCTACGAGCAGTACTTC
TRBJ2-1	TRBV5-8	.	TRBD1	CASSLSPGTGSAGQFF	TGTGCCAGCAGCTTATCCCCCGGGACAGGATCGGCGGGGCAGTTCTTC
TRBJ2-7	TRBV7-6	.	.	CASSLAVDGRGYEQYF	TGTGCCAGCAGCTTAGCTGTGGACGGGAGAGGGTACGAGCAGTACTTC
TRBJ1-2	TRBV6-1	.	.	CASSVSTGSEHGYTF	TGTGCCAGCAGTGTCTCAACAGGGTCGGAGCATGGCTACACCTTC
TRBJ2-1	TRBV28	.	.	CASSFLSEQFF	TGTGCCAGCAGCTTCCTCAGTGAGCAGTTCTTC
TRBJ2-1	TRBV2	.	TRBD2	CASWGTSGTYNEQFF	TGTGCCAGCTGGGGGACTAGCGGGACCTACAATGAGCAGTTCTTC
TRBJ2-7	TRBV7-2	.	.	CASSQHLRLVAEQYF	TGTGCCAGCAGCCAACACCTTAGGCTAGTCGCCGAGCAGTACTTC
TRBJ1-1	TRBV5-4	.	.	CASSFRGADTEAFF	TGTGCCAGCAGCTTTCGGGGGGCGGACACTGAAGCTTTCTTT
TRBJ2-5	TRBV2	.	.	CASSGQWARQETQYF	TGTGCCAGCAGTGGACAGTGGGCACGGCAAGAGACCCAGTACTTC
TRBJ1-1	TRBV19	.	TRBD1	CASSTGQARTEAFF	TGTGCCAGTAGTACCGGACAGGCTCGCACTGAAGCTTTCTTT
TRBJ2-3	TRBV5-1	.	TRBD1	CASSSTGTGRDTQYF	TGCGCCAGCAGCTCAACCGGGACAGGGAGGGATACGCAGTATTTT